This T cell receptor beta chain was recovered during a study of blood T cell repertoires in COVID-19. Study-level background: Spain, Italy and the United States supplied samples that represented acute and convalescent COVID-19. From T cells, B-cell-depleted T cells, or PBMCs came the material, which was cDNA or gDNA.

In this sample, this clone turned up once. Under the authors' procedure: Amplifying reference gene primers gave estimates of nucleated cell counts. Only in-frame clones appear in the TCRdb table, and some are missing; sequencing was by immunoSEQ multiplex PCR. V, J and clone size derive from that table, while D and trimming were established from the DNA sequence. The sample has 100,000 to 140,000 clones; around nine tenths are singletons. V was pared by 5 bases and J by 4 bases, with 2 bases of the junction left unmatched. Germline values: CDR1 SGHDN, CDR2 FVKESK. This CDR3 comprises 13 residues. The chain carries TRBV14 and TRBJ2-1; 7 bases fit TRBD1. The sequenced material came from peripheral blood. The TCR was taken from a woman aged 25 to 39 with acute or convalescent COVID-19. Written as DNA, the CDR3 is TGTGCCAGCAGCGTACAGGGGTACAATGAGCAGTTCTTC. It specifies CASSVQGYNEQFF.